Listed below are T cell receptor beta chains from one sample, sequenced in a study of cytomegalovirus exposure and HLA in healthy donors. Clones were read by immunoSEQ multiplex PCR, and TCRdb kept only the in-frame ones, dropping some. The sample includes 130,000 to 150,000 clones, roughly 90% of them seen just once. Specimen: PBMCs. Receptor source: a man aged 18 to 30 in good health and CMV-seronegative. Both conserved end residues are part of each CDR3. The D gene is left open where the match is weak. Size is stated for part of the rows, as once, few or many counts, or as a class when the clone is expanded.

d_gene: NA
j_gene: TRBJ1-5
abundance: NA
v_gene: TRBV5-8
CDR3nt: TGTGCCAGCAGCTCTTACAGTGGGAGCAATCAGCCCCAGCATTTT
CDR3aa: CASSSYSGSNQPQHF

d_gene: NA
j_gene: TRBJ2-7
abundance: NA
v_gene: TRBV15
CDR3nt: TGTGCCACCAGCAGAGATATGGGAGCCTACGAGCAGTACTTC
CDR3aa: CATSRDMGAYEQYF

d_gene: NA
j_gene: TRBJ2-1
abundance: NA
v_gene: TRBV7-2
CDR3nt: TGTGCCAGCAGCGAAAATTCCTTGAGGATAAATGAGCAGTTCTTC
CDR3aa: CASSENSLRINEQFF

d_gene: NA
j_gene: TRBJ2-1
abundance: once
v_gene: TRBV7-9
CDR3nt: TGTGCCAGCACCCAGGACTACCCTGTGAATCGTGACAATGAGCAGTTCTTC
CDR3aa: CASTQDYPVNRDNEQFF

d_gene: TRBD2
j_gene: TRBJ2-5
abundance: NA
v_gene: TRBV15
CDR3nt: TGTGCCACCAGCAGGGTCAACCGACTAGCGGGAGAAGAGACCCAGTACTTC
CDR3aa: CATSRVNRLAGEETQYF

d_gene: NA
j_gene: TRBJ1-3
abundance: NA
v_gene: TRBV14
CDR3nt: TGTGCCAGCAGCTTCGATGACCGACGGAGGGTACTCAATGGAAACACCATATATTTT
CDR3aa: CASSFDDRRRVLNGNTIYF

d_gene: NA
j_gene: TRBJ2-5
abundance: NA
v_gene: TRBV5-1
CDR3nt: TGCGCCAGCAGCTCGGGACAAACCCAAGAGACCCAGTACTTC
CDR3aa: CASSSGQTQETQYF

d_gene: TRBD2
j_gene: TRBJ2-7
abundance: NA
v_gene: TRBV27
CDR3nt: TGTGCCAGCAGTTTCCTGGGAGGGAGTGTAGACGAGCAGTACTTC
CDR3aa: CASSFLGGSVDEQYF

d_gene: NA
j_gene: TRBJ2-7
abundance: NA
v_gene: TRBV6-5
CDR3nt: TGTGCCAGCAGTTACCCCGGACTTTCCGAGCAGTACTTC
CDR3aa: CASSYPGLSEQYF

d_gene: TRBD1
j_gene: TRBJ1-1
abundance: NA
v_gene: TRBV5-1
CDR3nt: TGCGCCAGCACTACAGGGGGCGGTGGGACTGAAGCTTTCTTT
CDR3aa: CASTTGGGGTEAFF

d_gene: TRBD2
j_gene: TRBJ2-4
abundance: NA
v_gene: TRBV6-5
CDR3nt: TGTGCCAGCAGTTACAATTCGGTAGAGACTAGCGGGTACTTC
CDR3aa: CASSYNSVETSGYF

d_gene: TRBD2
j_gene: TRBJ2-5
abundance: NA
v_gene: TRBV7-8
CDR3nt: TGTGCCAGCAGCCCAAGACTAGCGGGGGAAGGGGAGACCCAGTACTTC
CDR3aa: CASSPRLAGEGETQYF

d_gene: NA
j_gene: TRBJ2-7
abundance: NA
v_gene: TRBV4-1
CDR3nt: TGCGCCAGCAGCCCTGGGACCGCGGGATACGAGCAGTACTTC
CDR3aa: CASSPGTAGYEQYF

d_gene: TRBD1
j_gene: TRBJ1-6
abundance: NA
v_gene: TRBV7-9
CDR3nt: TGTGCCAGCAGCTTAGGGACAGGGGGTTTTTATAATTCACCCCTCCACTTT
CDR3aa: CASSLGTGGFYNSPLHF

d_gene: TRBD2
j_gene: TRBJ2-1
abundance: NA
v_gene: TRBV27
CDR3nt: TGTGCCAGCAGTTTTGGGCGGGGGGGCCTGACTGAGCAGTTCTTC
CDR3aa: CASSFGRGGLTEQFF

d_gene: NA
j_gene: TRBJ2-1
abundance: NA
v_gene: TRBV19
CDR3nt: TGTGCCAGTAGTATCGCCTCAGGGGAAGGGGAGCAGTTCTTC
CDR3aa: CASSIASGEGEQFF

d_gene: TRBD2
j_gene: TRBJ2-3
abundance: many
v_gene: TRBV6-1
CDR3nt: TGTGCCAGCAGTGAGGGACTAGCGGGGAGCACAGATACGCAGTATTTT
CDR3aa: CASSEGLAGSTDTQYF

d_gene: NA
j_gene: TRBJ1-5
abundance: NA
v_gene: TRBV18
CDR3nt: TGTGCCAGCTCCCCCGAGGTGGGGGCGCAGCCCCAGCATTTT
CDR3aa: CASSPEVGAQPQHF

d_gene: TRBD1
j_gene: TRBJ1-6
abundance: NA
v_gene: TRBV7-9
CDR3nt: TGTGCCAGCAGCCAACAGGGGTCAGATTCACCCCTCCACTTT
CDR3aa: CASSQQGSDSPLHF

d_gene: TRBD1
j_gene: TRBJ1-4
abundance: NA
v_gene: TRBV27
CDR3nt: TGTGCCAGCAGTCCTTCCAGGGGGCGATTTGAAAAACTGTTTTTT
CDR3aa: CASSPSRGRFEKLFF

d_gene: TRBD1
j_gene: TRBJ2-7
abundance: NA
v_gene: TRBV5-1
CDR3nt: TGCGCCAGCAGCTTGGCTCCTGGCAGGGGGTACGAGCAGTACTTC
CDR3aa: CASSLAPGRGYEQYF

d_gene: TRBD2
j_gene: TRBJ2-5
abundance: NA
v_gene: TRBV27
CDR3nt: TGTGCCAGCAGTTTATCGGGGGGGAAGACCCAGTACTTC
CDR3aa: CASSLSGGKTQYF

d_gene: NA
j_gene: TRBJ1-4
abundance: NA
v_gene: TRBV29-1
CDR3nt: TGCAGCGTGCGGGGCAGACACCTAAAACTGTTTTTT
CDR3aa: CSVRGRHLKLFF

d_gene: TRBD2
j_gene: TRBJ2-7
abundance: NA
v_gene: TRBV9
CDR3nt: TGTGCCAGCAGCGTAGGGGCTAGCGGGAGCTACGAGCAGTACTTC
CDR3aa: CASSVGASGSYEQYF

d_gene: TRBD2
j_gene: TRBJ2-7
abundance: once
v_gene: TRBV28
CDR3nt: TGTGCCAGCAGTTTCGAGCGGGAGGGCCACTACGAGCAGTACTTC
CDR3aa: CASSFEREGHYEQYF

d_gene: NA
j_gene: TRBJ1-1
abundance: NA
v_gene: TRBV6-4
CDR3nt: TGTGCCAGCAGGGACCGAGAGAACACTGAAGCTTTCTTT
CDR3aa: CASRDRENTEAFF

d_gene: NA
j_gene: TRBJ1-4
abundance: NA
v_gene: TRBV15
CDR3nt: TGTGCCACCCCCTCCGGGGCAACTAATGAAAAACTGTTTTTT
CDR3aa: CATPSGATNEKLFF

d_gene: NA
j_gene: TRBJ2-3
abundance: once
v_gene: TRBV9
CDR3nt: TGTGCCAGCAGCGCCCTAGCAACCCCTGGGAATACGCAGTATTTT
CDR3aa: CASSALATPGNTQYF

d_gene: NA
j_gene: TRBJ2-3
abundance: NA
v_gene: TRBV5-1
CDR3nt: TGCGCCAGCAGCTTGGGGGTAGCGCCCACAGATACGCAGTATTTT
CDR3aa: CASSLGVAPTDTQYF

d_gene: TRBD2
j_gene: TRBJ2-5
abundance: NA
v_gene: TRBV18
CDR3nt: TGTGCCAGCTCACCGGGAGGGCAAGAGACCCAGTACTTC
CDR3aa: CASSPGGQETQYF

d_gene: TRBD2
j_gene: TRBJ2-1
abundance: NA
v_gene: TRBV5-1
CDR3nt: TGCGCCAGCAGCCCCTCTAGCGGGGGGGCCCGCAATGAGCAGTTCTTC
CDR3aa: CASSPSSGGARNEQFF

d_gene: NA
j_gene: TRBJ1-1
abundance: NA
v_gene: TRBV19
CDR3nt: TGTGCCAGTAGCCAACAGATGAACACTGAAGCTTTCTTT
CDR3aa: CASSQQMNTEAFF

d_gene: TRBD1
j_gene: TRBJ1-1
abundance: once
v_gene: TRBV5-1
CDR3nt: TGCGCCAGCAGCACCGGGACAGTCGCGAACACTGAAGCTTTCTTT
CDR3aa: CASSTGTVANTEAFF

d_gene: NA
j_gene: TRBJ1-5
abundance: few
v_gene: TRBV7-8
CDR3nt: TGTGCCAGCAGCTTAGGAGCAGGGTATCAGCCCCAGCATTTT
CDR3aa: CASSLGAGYQPQHF

d_gene: TRBD2
j_gene: TRBJ2-1
abundance: NA
v_gene: TRBV5-1
CDR3nt: TGCGCCAGCAGCTCTCCTTCGGGGACTAGCGGAAGCTACTACAATGAGCAGTTCTTC
CDR3aa: CASSSPSGTSGSYYNEQFF

d_gene: NA
j_gene: TRBJ2-7
abundance: NA
v_gene: TRBV11-2
CDR3nt: TGTGCCAGCAGCCGCATTGACAGACGCTCCTACGAGCAGTACTTC
CDR3aa: CASSRIDRRSYEQYF

d_gene: TRBD1
j_gene: TRBJ2-7
abundance: NA
v_gene: TRBV19
CDR3nt: TGTGCCAGTTCCCCTGGTGGGACAGGGGCCTACGAGCAGTACTTC
CDR3aa: CASSPGGTGAYEQYF

d_gene: NA
j_gene: TRBJ2-7
abundance: NA
v_gene: TRBV11-3
CDR3nt: TGTGCCAGCAGCTTAGAGGGCAGGGGCTCCTACGAGCAGTACTTC
CDR3aa: CASSLEGRGSYEQYF

d_gene: TRBD2
j_gene: TRBJ2-5
abundance: NA
v_gene: TRBV5-1
CDR3nt: TGCGCCAGCAGCGAGGGGCGGGAGCGGCAGACCCAGTACTTC
CDR3aa: CASSEGRERQTQYF

d_gene: NA
j_gene: TRBJ2-1
abundance: NA
v_gene: TRBV21-1
CDR3nt: TGTGCCAGCAGCAAAGCTGGCCACAATGAGCAGTTCTTC
CDR3aa: CASSKAGHNEQFF

d_gene: NA
j_gene: TRBJ1-5
abundance: few
v_gene: TRBV28
CDR3nt: TGTGCCAGCAGCCAGGGACTGCATAGCAATCAGCCCCAGCATTTT
CDR3aa: CASSQGLHSNQPQHF

d_gene: NA
j_gene: TRBJ2-2
abundance: NA
v_gene: TRBV2
CDR3nt: TGTGCCAGCAGTGTTAGCAGGGGTCGAACCGGGGAGCTGTTTTTT
CDR3aa: CASSVSRGRTGELFF

d_gene: NA
j_gene: TRBJ2-6
abundance: NA
v_gene: TRBV5-1
CDR3nt: TGCGCCAGCAGCTTGGCCTTTGGGGCCAACGTCCTGACTTTC
CDR3aa: CASSLAFGANVLTF

d_gene: TRBD2
j_gene: TRBJ2-2
abundance: NA
v_gene: TRBV10-3
CDR3nt: TGTGCCATCAATTTAGCGGGTTTGAACACCGGGGAGCTGTTTTTT
CDR3aa: CAINLAGLNTGELFF